The rows below give T cell receptor beta chains drawn from one sample of a study of cytomegalovirus exposure and HLA in healthy donors. Profiling relied on immunoSEQ multiplex PCR, and the TCRdb table lists in-frame clones only, not all of them. Its clone listing holds about 100,000 clones. Sample: PBMCs. These receptors all come from a man over 45 in good health and CMV-seronegative. The CDR3 runs from the conserved cysteine through the conserved F or W. Fields, in order: D gene, V gene, J gene, CDR3 protein, CDR3 DNA. The D gene is left open where the match is weak.

d_call: TRBD1; v_call: TRBV5-6; j_call: TRBJ2-7; cdr3_aa: CASSGTGTGGLEQYF; cdr3_nt: TGTGCCAGCAGCGGAACCGGGACAGGGGGTCTCGAGCAGTACTTC
d_call: TRBD1; v_call: TRBV5-1; j_call: TRBJ1-1; cdr3_aa: CASSLVSGGFIGTEAFF; cdr3_nt: TGCGCCAGCAGCTTGGTGTCAGGGGGGTTCATCGGCACTGAAGCTTTCTTT
d_call: -; v_call: TRBV6-1; j_call: TRBJ1-5; cdr3_aa: CASSEVGGINQPQHF; cdr3_nt: TGTGCCAGCAGTGAAGTGGGGGGGATAAATCAGCCCCAGCATTTT
d_call: -; v_call: TRBV6-1; j_call: TRBJ2-4; cdr3_aa: CASSVEAKNIQYF; cdr3_nt: TGTGCCAGCAGTGTGGAGGCCAAAAACATTCAGTACTTC
d_call: -; v_call: TRBV18; j_call: TRBJ1-1; cdr3_aa: CASSPIQGSTEAFF; cdr3_nt: TGTGCCAGCTCACCCATCCAAGGGAGCACTGAAGCTTTCTTT
d_call: TRBD1; v_call: TRBV7-6; j_call: TRBJ1-3; cdr3_aa: CASSLAPGTVDSGNTIYF; cdr3_nt: TGTGCCAGCAGCTTAGCGCCCGGGACAGTGGACTCTGGAAACACCATATATTTT
d_call: -; v_call: TRBV4-3; j_call: TRBJ1-6; cdr3_aa: CASSQDPRQVYSSPLHF; cdr3_nt: TGCGCCAGCAGCCAAGATCCGCGACAGGTGTATTCTTCACCCCTCCACTTT
d_call: -; v_call: TRBV4-3; j_call: TRBJ1-1; cdr3_aa: CASSPRGGTEAFF; cdr3_nt: TGCGCCAGCAGCCCTCGGGGAGGCACTGAAGCTTTCTTT
d_call: -; v_call: TRBV18; j_call: TRBJ2-2; cdr3_aa: CASSPADFGELFF; cdr3_nt: TGTGCCAGCTCACCAGCGGACTTTGGGGAGCTGTTTTTT
d_call: -; v_call: TRBV6-1; j_call: TRBJ1-1; cdr3_aa: CASSEEGSWTEDFF; cdr3_nt: TGTGCCAGCAGTGAAGAAGGCTCGTGGACTGAAGATTTCTTT
d_call: TRBD1; v_call: TRBV5-6; j_call: TRBJ2-7; cdr3_aa: CASSTRGHGAYEQYF; cdr3_nt: TGTGCCAGCAGCACCAGGGGGCACGGGGCCTACGAGCAGTACTTC
d_call: -; v_call: TRBV19; j_call: TRBJ1-1; cdr3_aa: CASSLGGAGTEAFF; cdr3_nt: TGTGCCAGTAGTTTGGGAGGGGCGGGCACTGAAGCTTTCTTT
d_call: TRBD1; v_call: TRBV9; j_call: TRBJ1-2; cdr3_aa: CASSALGQGSNYGYTF; cdr3_nt: TGTGCCAGCAGCGCGTTAGGACAGGGATCCAACTATGGCTACACCTTC
d_call: -; v_call: TRBV29-1; j_call: TRBJ2-3; cdr3_aa: CSVDDFTDTQYF; cdr3_nt: TGCAGCGTTGACGACTTCACAGATACGCAGTATTTT
d_call: -; v_call: TRBV15; j_call: TRBJ2-5; cdr3_aa: CATSRVRGGKETQYF; cdr3_nt: TGTGCCACCAGCAGAGTAAGAGGGGGAAAAGAGACCCAGTACTTC
d_call: -; v_call: TRBV18; j_call: TRBJ1-1; cdr3_aa: CASSLDMNTEAFF; cdr3_nt: TGTGCCAGCTCTCTTGACATGAACACTGAAGCTTTCTTT
d_call: TRBD1; v_call: TRBV7-2; j_call: TRBJ1-4; cdr3_aa: CASSQPGQRNEKLFF; cdr3_nt: TGTGCCAGCAGCCAACCGGGACAGCGAAATGAAAAACTGTTTTTT
d_call: -; v_call: TRBV20-1; j_call: TRBJ2-7; cdr3_aa: CRADVSYEQYF; cdr3_nt: TGCAGGGCGGATGTTTCCTACGAGCAGTACTTC
d_call: -; v_call: TRBV5-1; j_call: TRBJ2-7; cdr3_aa: CASSLGTVNEQYF; cdr3_nt: TGCGCCAGCAGCTTGGGAACGGTAAACGAGCAGTACTTC
d_call: -; v_call: TRBV29-1; j_call: TRBJ2-4; cdr3_aa: CSAKGQPLAKNIQYF; cdr3_nt: TGCAGCGCCAAGGGACAACCCCTCGCCAAAAACATTCAGTACTTC
d_call: TRBD1; v_call: TRBV6-6; j_call: TRBJ1-1; cdr3_aa: CASSLPQGENTEAFF; cdr3_nt: TGTGCCAGCAGCCTACCACAGGGGGAGAACACTGAAGCTTTCTTT
d_call: TRBD2; v_call: TRBV11-3; j_call: TRBJ2-7; cdr3_aa: CASSFSGLADYEQYF; cdr3_nt: TGTGCCAGCAGCTTTTCGGGACTAGCGGATTACGAGCAGTACTTC
d_call: -; v_call: TRBV7-6; j_call: TRBJ2-7; cdr3_aa: CASSLLTSSYEQYF; cdr3_nt: TGTGCCAGCAGCTTATTAACTAGTTCCTACGAGCAGTACTTC
d_call: -; v_call: TRBV4-2; j_call: TRBJ2-1; cdr3_aa: CASSQELRGSGEQFF; cdr3_nt: TGTGCCAGCAGCCAAGAACTAAGGGGGAGTGGCGAGCAGTTCTTC
d_call: -; v_call: TRBV7-3; j_call: TRBJ2-1; cdr3_aa: CASSSGHGNEQFF; cdr3_nt: TGTGCCAGCAGCTCGGGTCATGGGAATGAGCAGTTCTTC
d_call: -; v_call: TRBV5-1; j_call: TRBJ2-5; cdr3_aa: CASSTGGRETQYF; cdr3_nt: TGCGCCAGCAGCACCGGAGGGCGGGAGACCCAGTACTTC
d_call: TRBD1; v_call: TRBV5-1; j_call: TRBJ1-1; cdr3_aa: CASSEGQGANTEAFF; cdr3_nt: TGCGCCAGCAGCGAGGGACAGGGGGCGAACACTGAAGCTTTCTTT
d_call: TRBD2; v_call: TRBV4-2; j_call: TRBJ2-1; cdr3_aa: CASSHTGTSGSHEQFF; cdr3_nt: TGTGCCAGCAGCCATACTGGGACTAGCGGGAGTCATGAGCAGTTCTTC
d_call: -; v_call: TRBV6-5; j_call: TRBJ1-2; cdr3_aa: CASSYGAGITF; cdr3_nt: TGTGCCAGCAGTTACGGGGCCGGAATCACCTTC
d_call: TRBD1; v_call: TRBV2; j_call: TRBJ2-7; cdr3_aa: CASRTGTGAYEQYF; cdr3_nt: TGTGCCAGCAGAACCGGGACAGGGGCCTACGAGCAGTACTTC
d_call: TRBD1; v_call: TRBV7-9; j_call: TRBJ2-3; cdr3_aa: CASSSGQGSTDTQYF; cdr3_nt: TGTGCCAGCAGCTCAGGACAGGGAAGCACAGATACGCAGTATTTT
d_call: -; v_call: TRBV7-9; j_call: TRBJ1-4; cdr3_aa: CASSSLLTGEKLFF; cdr3_nt: TGTGCCAGCAGCTCCCTCCTAACCGGTGAAAAACTGTTTTTT
d_call: TRBD1; v_call: TRBV4-3; j_call: TRBJ2-1; cdr3_aa: CASSLDRGSHEQFF; cdr3_nt: TGCGCCAGCAGCCTGGACAGGGGGTCGCATGAGCAGTTCTTC